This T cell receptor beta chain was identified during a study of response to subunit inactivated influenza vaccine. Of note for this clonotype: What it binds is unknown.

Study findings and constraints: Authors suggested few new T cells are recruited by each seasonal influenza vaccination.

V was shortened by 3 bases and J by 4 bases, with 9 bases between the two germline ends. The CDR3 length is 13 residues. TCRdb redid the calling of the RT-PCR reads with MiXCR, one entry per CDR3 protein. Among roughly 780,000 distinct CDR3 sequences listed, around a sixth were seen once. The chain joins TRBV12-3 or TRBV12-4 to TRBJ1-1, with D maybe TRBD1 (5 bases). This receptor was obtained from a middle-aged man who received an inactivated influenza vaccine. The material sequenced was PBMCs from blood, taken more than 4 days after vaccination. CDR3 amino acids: CASSFAGTTEAFF. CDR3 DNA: TGTGCCAGCAGTTTTGCGGGGACCACTGAAGCTTTCTTT.